This record concerns one T cell receptor beta chain sequence. The antigen is unknown. The CDR3 contains 19 residues. V shed 0 bases and J shed 0 bases, with 16 bases lying between them. CDR1 and CDR2 from the germline V gene are SGHRS and YFSETQ. From the 5' RACE reads, TCRdb called clonotypes with MiXCR, one entry per CDR3 protein. The sample yields 25,000 to 40,000 distinct CDR3 sequences, roughly 24% seen once. Findings of the study overall: Tumor Tregs overlapped most with tumor, then blood, naive CD4+ cells.

This TCR was sampled from a female donor with breast cancer. The rearrangement uses TRBV5-1 and TRBJ2-6; D tentatively reads TRBD1 or TRBD2 (5 bases each). The source material was memory CD4+ T cells sorted from blood. Subset denoted: memory CD4+ T cells, CD4+CD45RO+CD25-. The CDR3 here is CASSLVLGTESSGANVLTF. CDR3 DNA: TGCGCCAGCAGCTTGGTCTTGGGGACGGAGAGCTCTGGGGCCAACGTCCTGACTTTC. The whole variable domain, filled in from reference TRBV5-1 and TRBJ2-6, reads KAGVTQTPRYLIKTRGQQVTLSCSPISGHRSVSWYQQTPGQGLQFLFEYFSETQRNKGNFPGRFSGRQFSNSRSEMNVSTLELGDSALYLCASSLVLGTESSGANVLTFGAGSRLTVL.